Each of the 32 T cell receptor beta chains below was sequenced from the same sample in a study of beta chain features in type 1 diabetes. TCRB transcripts that were expressed got sequenced, as all of the isolated RNA had been reverse transcribed. Measured with immunoSEQ multiplex PCR; TCRdb has only the in-frame clones, and not every one. This table holds around 300,000 clones, about 8% found once. The specimen sequenced was central memory CD4+ T cells from blood. The receptor source for this set is a woman aged 18-35 years in good health.

This clone was observed a handful of times. The gene calls are TRBV19 and TRBJ2-3, with D unresolved. The V gene's germline CDR1 is LNHDA and CDR2 SQIVND (reference sequence). Trimming stripped 4 bases from V and 5 bases from J, with 13 bases between. This CDR3 spans 14 amino acids. The CDR3 coding sequence is TGTGCCAGTAGTACAGCCAGAACGTTAGATACGCAGTATTTT. Translation: CASSTARTLDTQYF.

This clone showed up just a few times. CDR3 in amino acids: CASSQDLSRWDTEAFF. CDR3 sequence (DNA): TGCGCCAGCAGCCAAGATCTTTCGAGGTGGGACACTGAAGCTTTCTTT. The chain has TRBV4-1 and TRBJ1-1; no clear D. The V gene lost 0 bases and the J gene lost 3 bases, with 14 bases spanning the gap. Germline loops: CDR1 MGHRA, CDR2 YSYEKL. CDR3 length equals 16 residues.

The chain recombines TRBV4-2 with TRBJ1-5; D is ambiguous. Trimming removed 6 bases from V and 3 bases from J, with 12 bases in between. Germline V gene sequence: CDR1 LGHNA, CDR2 YNFKEQ. CDR3 size: 14 residues. Here the CDR3 DNA reads TGTGCCAGCAGTCCCCGGGGAGACAATCAGCCCCAGCATTTT. This gives the protein CASSPRGDNQPQHF.

The chain uses TRBV27 and TRBJ2-7; a possible D gene is TRBD1 (5 bases). Looked up from germline, CDR1 is MNHEY and CDR2 is SMNVEV (reference sequence). V lost 6 bases and J lost 3, with 12 bases in between. The CDR3 is 13 amino acids. This CDR3 is CASSPTADYEQYV. Here the CDR3 DNA reads TGTGCCAGCAGCCCGACAGCAGACTACGAGCAGTACGTC.

V usage is TRBV29-1 and J usage is TRBJ2-1; no clear D. The CDR3 totals 10 residues. Germline CDR1 reads SQVTM; CDR2 reads ANQGSEA. CDR3 nucleotide sequence: TGCGGAACTTCCTACAATGAGCAGTTCTTC. It codes for CGTSYNEQFF.

A few counts support this clone. The rearrangement links TRBV18 to TRBJ2-1; D gene uncertain. Trimming stripped 0 bases from V and 4 bases from J, with 16 bases between. Germline V lookup: CDR1 KGHSH, CDR2 LQKENI. The CDR3 spans 17 residues. The CDR3 is CASSPPLGNPIYNEQFF. CDR3 coding DNA: TGTGCCAGCTCACCACCCCTGGGGAACCCCATATACAATGAGCAGTTCTTC.

The rearrangement joins TRBV9 to TRBJ2-2; D is unresolved. Trimming took 4 bases from V and 7 from J, leaving 20 bases between them. Germline CDR1 and CDR2: SGDLS and YYNGEE. The CDR3 totals 16 residues. The CDR3 bases are TGTGCCAGCAGCCCCCGGGCGGCGGCATTTGGCGGGGAGCTGTTTTTT. Protein sequence: CASSPRAAAFGGELFF.

In its sample, this clone was seen a few times. This rearrangement joins TRBV13 to TRBJ1-6; 7 positions agree with TRBD1. Germline assignment: CDR1 PRHDT and CDR2 FYEKMQ (reference sequence). With V trimmed by 6 bases and J by 5 bases, 7 bases remained unmatched. The CDR3 has 15 amino acids. The CDR3 loop is CASREQGEDNSPLHF. DNA of the CDR3: TGTGCCAGCAGAGAGCAGGGGGAGGATAATTCACCCCTCCACTTT.

The chain has TRBV7-9 and TRBJ2-5; 8 bases line up with TRBD2. The J segment lost 5 bases and the V segment lost 10 bases, leaving 18 bases of the junction unmatched. The CDR3 totals 16 residues. Germline V lookup: CDR1 SEHNR, CDR2 FQNEAQ (reference sequence). In DNA form, the CDR3 reads TGTGCCACCCAGGCACTAGCGGCAAATACGGGGGAGACCCAGTACTTC. As protein: CATQALAANTGETQYF. The full variable domain, in which reference TRBV7-9 and TRBJ2-5 provide the parts outside the CDR3, is DTGVSQNPRHKITKRGQNVTFRCDPISEHNRLYWYRQTLGQGPEFLTYFQNEAQLEKSRLLSDRFSAERPKGSFSTLEIQRTEQGDSAMYLCATQALAANTGETQYFGPGTRLLVL.

The chain is built from TRBV6-5 and TRBJ1-4; TRBD1 matches at 8 bases. The germline CDR1 and CDR2 sequences are MNHEY and SVGAGI. The CDR3 is 14 amino acids. V lost 5 bases, J lost 7 bases, and 6 bases stayed unmatched. The CDR3 region has the DNA TGTGCCAGCAGTCCGCGAGACAGGGGTGAAAAACTGTTTTTT. It encodes CASSPRDRGEKLFF.

On this clone itself: The sample has other DNA sequences that encode this CDR3 too. This rearrangement joins TRBV2 to TRBJ1-2, with a tentative D call TRBD1 (6 bases). The CDR3 is 12 residues long. Germline values: CDR1 SNHLY, CDR2 FYNNEI. Trimming left V 2 bases short and J 8 bases short, with 9 bases between. The CDR3 DNA is TGTGCCAGCAGTGAAACAGGGAGAGGCTACACCTTC. Translating it yields CASSETGRGYTF.

This sequence joins TRBV4-2 and TRBJ2-2; no definite D call. V lost 2 bases, J lost 6 bases, and 7 bases lay in between. The germline V gene encodes CDR1 LGHNA and CDR2 YNFKEQ. The CDR3 runs 13 residues. CDR3 loop: CASSQRDSGELFF. The DNA of the CDR3 is TGTGCCAGCAGCCAAAGAGATTCCGGGGAGCTGTTTTTT.

This clone was seen at least ten times. The chain has TRBV18 and TRBJ2-3; 7 bases are shared with TRBD2. Trimming removed 8 bases from V and 2 bases from J; junction bases left unmatched: 10. The CDR3 length is 15 residues. Germline CDR1 and CDR2: KGHSH and LQKENI. CDR3 protein: CASIRGLADTDTQYF. The CDR3 DNA reads as TGTGCCAGCATCCGAGGGCTAGCGGACACAGATACGCAGTATTTT.

The chain is built from TRBV6-5 and TRBJ1-1; TRBD1 is a possible D gene (5 bases). With 0 bases removed from V and 4 bases from J, the gap between germline ends came to 9 bases. The CDR3 spans 14 residues. The germline V gene has CDR1 MNHEY and CDR2 SVGAGI. The CDR3 region has the DNA TGTGCCAGCAGTTACTCGTTCAGGGCCACTGAAGCTTTCTTT. It specifies CASSYSFRATEAFF.

The gene calls are TRBV7-8 and TRBJ2-2; 7 bases are a match to TRBD1. Germline lookup yields CDR1 SGHVS and CDR2 FQNEAQ. The J segment lost 0 bases and the V segment lost 6 bases, leaving 7 bases of the junction unmatched. The CDR3 loop spans 16 amino acids. CDR3 coding DNA: TGTGCCAGCAGTATAAAGGGGGCCCCGAACACCGGGGAGCTGTTTTTT. It codes for CASSIKGAPNTGELFF.

This clone was counted ten times or more. The DNA for the CDR3 is TGTGCCAGCAGCTTAGTTGCCCAGCACAATCAGCCCCAGCATTTT. It encodes CASSLVAQHNQPQHF. V usage is TRBV7-2 and J usage is TRBJ1-5, with unresolved D. CDR3 length equals 15 residues. The germline V gene encodes CDR1 SGHTA and CDR2 FQGNSA. With 1 base removed from V and 3 bases from J, the gap between germline ends came to 10 bases. Drawing the rest from reference TRBV7-2 and TRBJ1-5, the complete variable domain is GAGVSQSPSNKVTEKGKDVELRCDPISGHTALYWYRQSLGQGLEFLIYFQGNSAPDKSGLPSDRFSAERTGGSVSTLTIQRTQQEDSAVYLCASSLVAQHNQPQHFGDGTRLSIL.

The chain carries TRBV15 and TRBJ1-6, with D perhaps matching TRBD1 (5 bases). This CDR3 is built from 15 residues. V dropped 0 bases and J dropped 9 bases, with 12 bases sitting between them. Germline V lookup: CDR1 LNHNV, CDR2 YYDKDF (reference sequence). CDR3 sequence reads: CATSRDRAKGSPLHF. CDR3 nucleotides: TGTGCCACCAGCAGAGACAGGGCGAAGGGTTCACCCCTCCACTTT. The complete variable domain, with remaining parts taken from reference TRBV15 and TRBJ1-6, reads DAMVIQNPRYQVTQFGKPVTLSCSQTLNHNVMYWYQQKSSQAPKLLFHYYDKDFNNEADTPDNFQSRRPNTSFCFLDIRSPGLGDTAMYLCATSRDRAKGSPLHFGNGTRLTVT.

This clone was counted a few times. The chain recombines TRBV28 with TRBJ2-1; no definite D call. Trimming removed 4 bases at V and 6 bases at J, with 7 bases between. From germline, CDR1 is MDHEN and CDR2 SYDVKM. The CDR3 extends over 12 amino acids. The CDR3 region has the DNA TGTGCCAGCAGTTCCAGGTTCAATGAGCAGTTCTTC. As protein: CASSSRFNEQFF.

This clone was seen many times. The chain couples TRBV6-5 to TRBJ1-5, with TRBD1 as a possible D gene (6 bases). The CDR3 is 15 amino acids. Between the trimmed V and J ends, which lost 4 bases and 7 bases, there was a span of 17 bases. CDR1 is MNHEY and CDR2 is SVGAGI in the germline V gene. In DNA, the CDR3 is TGTGCCAGCAGTTTACAGGGTCTAGTCGGACAGCCCCAGCATTTT. Amino acids: CASSLQGLVGQPQHF.

The rearrangement joins TRBV27 to TRBJ2-1; the D is unclear. Germline assignment: CDR1 MNHEY and CDR2 SMNVEV (reference sequence). Trimming stripped 5 bases from V and 3 bases from J, with 20 bases between. The length of the CDR3 is 17 residues. CDR3 sequence (DNA): TGTGCCAGCAGTGTTCGGGCCCTTGACATAAACTACAATGAGCAGTTCTTC. Its protein product is CASSVRALDINYNEQFF.

There are a few counts of this clone. The rearrangement links TRBV9 to TRBJ2-1; D is ambiguous. CDR1 is SGDLS and CDR2 is YYNGEE in the germline V gene. CDR3 size: 14 residues. Between the trimmed V and J ends, which lost 4 bases and 10 bases, there was a span of 18 bases. The DNA of the CDR3 is TGTGCCAGCAGCCCTTCTTGGGCCAAAGAGGAGCAGTTCTTC. This sequence encodes CASSPSWAKEEQFF. The complete variable domain, with remaining parts taken from reference TRBV9 and TRBJ2-1, reads DSGVTQTPKHLITATGQRVTLRCSPRSGDLSVYWYQQSLDQGLQFLIQYYNGEERAKGNILERFSAQQFPDLHSELNLSSLELGDSALYFCASSPSWAKEEQFFGPGTRLTVL.

This rearrangement joins TRBV4-1 to TRBJ2-7; the match to TRBD2 covers 12 bases. This CDR3 is 19 amino acids long. The trim removed 0 bases at V and 0 bases at J, leaving 9 bases unmatched. Per the germline V gene, CDR1 is MGHRA and CDR2 is YSYEKL. The CDR3 is CASSQELRTSGIRSYEQYF. The CDR3 DNA reads TGCGCCAGCAGCCAAGAATTACGGACTAGCGGGATACGCTCCTACGAGCAGTACTTC.

The V call is TRBV18, the J call TRBJ1-1; no reliable D call. The germline CDR1 and CDR2 sequences are KGHSH and LQKENI. The CDR3 sequence is 12 residues long. V was cut by 3 bases and J by 5 bases, with 7 bases left in between. The CDR3 nucleotides read TGTGCCAGCTCACCCGAGCGGACTGAAGCTTTCTTT. Its protein is CASSPERTEAFF.

This sequence joins TRBV6-1 and TRBJ2-1; D is tentatively TRBD1 or TRBD2 (5 bases each). With 2 bases removed from V and 8 bases from J, the gap between germline ends came to 7 bases. The CDR3 contains 12 residues. CDR1 is MNHNS, CDR2 SASEGT, per germline. The DNA of the CDR3 is TGTGCCAGCAGTGAATTGGGGGATGAGCAGTTCTTC. Amino acids: CASSELGDEQFF.

In this sample, this clone turned up many times. V gene TRBV2 combines with J gene TRBJ2-1, with 8 positions matching TRBD2. This CDR3 region has 12 residues. CDR1 and CDR2 (germline): SNHLY, FYNNEI. J was trimmed by 12 bases and V by 2 bases; bases with no gene match: 3. In DNA, the CDR3 is TGTGCCAGCAGTGAAAGGACTAGCTGGCAGTTCTTC. It codes for CASSERTSWQFF.

This chain links TRBV18 with TRBJ1-1; D may be TRBD1 (5 bases). Germline CDR1 KGHSH, CDR2 LQKENI. V was pared by 3 bases and J by 10 bases, with 12 bases between. There are 12 residues in the CDR3. Here the CDR3 DNA reads TGTGCCAGCTCACCCCAGGGAACAGGAGCTTTCTTT. It translates to CASSPQGTGAFF.

The CDR3 DNA follows: TGCGCCAGCAGTGTTATGGGGGACGAGCAGTACTTC. Encoded protein: CASSVMGDEQYF. The gene calls are TRBV10-2 and TRBJ2-7; D is perhaps TRBD1 or TRBD2 (5 bases each). The CDR3 contains 12 residues. V dropped 4 bases and J dropped 5 bases, with 9 bases sitting between them. CDR1 and CDR2 from the germline V gene are WSHSY and SAAADI.

With regard to this clone: This probably arose from a read error, given a far larger clone one base away. This rearrangement joins TRBV14 to TRBJ2-3; D not certain. The ends were cut back, 0 bases at V and 2 bases at J, with 12 bases in the middle. CDR1 and CDR2 (germline): SGHDN, FVKESK. The CDR3 is 16 amino acids. CDR3 sequence reads: CASSQDVLLDTDTQYF. The CDR3 DNA reads as TGTGCCAGCAGCCAAGATGTGCTGCTCGACACAGATACGCAGTATTTT.

The rearrangement uses TRBV29-1 and TRBJ1-6, with TRBD1 matching over 9 bases. The CDR3 sequence is 14 residues long. The V gene's germline CDR1 is SQVTM and CDR2 ANQGSEA. V shed 5 bases and J 8 bases; nucleotides not matched to a gene: 7. The CDR3 nucleotides are TGCAGCGTTAAACAGGGGGCAGTGGATTCACCCCTCCACTTT. Its translation is CSVKQGAVDSPLHF.

The table lists this clone with a few counts. J is TRBJ2-5 and V is TRBV27; D is possibly TRBD2 (6 bases). From germline, CDR1 is MNHEY and CDR2 SMNVEV (reference sequence). This CDR3 comprises 13 residues. V dropped 3 bases and J dropped 4 bases, with 9 bases sitting between them. For the CDR3, the DNA is TGTGCCAGCAGTTTCGGGAGCTTAGAGACCCAGTACTTC. Residues: CASSFGSLETQYF.

J is TRBJ2-1 and V is TRBV7-6, with D possibly matching TRBD2 (5 bases). CDR3 length: 16 residues. V lost 0 bases and J 0 bases, leaving 9 bases between the germline ends. The germline gives CDR1 SGHVS, CDR2 FNYEAQ. DNA of the CDR3: TGTGCCAGCAGCTTAGCGCGGGCAGGCTCCTACAATGAGCAGTTCTTC. Its protein is CASSLARAGSYNEQFF.

V and J are TRBV6-1 and TRBJ2-5; the D gene could be TRBD1 or TRBD2 (5 bases each). CDR1 and CDR2 from the germline V gene are MNHNS and SASEGT. This CDR3 contains 14 residues. With 6 bases removed from V and 1 base from J, the gap between germline ends came to 12 bases. CDR3 region: CASSAGTAQETQYF. The CDR3, as DNA: TGTGCCAGCAGCGCCGGGACGGCCCAAGAGACCCAGTACTTC.